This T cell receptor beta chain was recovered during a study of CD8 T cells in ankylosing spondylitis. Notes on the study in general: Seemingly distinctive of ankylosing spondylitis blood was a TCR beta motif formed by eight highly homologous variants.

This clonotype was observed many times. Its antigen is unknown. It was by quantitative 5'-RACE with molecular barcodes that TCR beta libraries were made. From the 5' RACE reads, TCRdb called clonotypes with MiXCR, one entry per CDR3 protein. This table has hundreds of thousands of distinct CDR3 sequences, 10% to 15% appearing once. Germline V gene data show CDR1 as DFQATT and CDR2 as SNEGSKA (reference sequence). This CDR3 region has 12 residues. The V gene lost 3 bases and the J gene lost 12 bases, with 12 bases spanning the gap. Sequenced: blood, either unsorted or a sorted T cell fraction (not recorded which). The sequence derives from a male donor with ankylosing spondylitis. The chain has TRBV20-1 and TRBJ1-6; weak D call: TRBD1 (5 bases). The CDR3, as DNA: TGCAGTGCTAGGGGGACCGTTCTACCCCTCCACTTT. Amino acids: CSARGTVLPLHF.